The next 2 T cell receptor beta chains were all read from a single sample in a study of control samples from healthy donors and cancer patients. Some clones are missing from TCRdb's copy, which holds only in-frame ones; the method was immunoSEQ multiplex PCR. This sample has around 230,000 clones, with 90% to 95% found just once. The sequencing input was blood. These TCRs come from a man aged 50 or older in good health.

This chain connects TRBV3-1 (or the pseudogene TRBV3-2) to TRBJ2-1; 11 nucleotides agree with TRBD2. The CDR3 is 16 amino acids. With 3 bases clipped from V and 5 bases from J, the junction kept 6 bases outside the gene matches. Germline V gene lookup returns CDR1 LGHDT and CDR2 YNNKEL (reference sequence). The CDR3 is CASSHPTSGVNNEQFF. The CDR3 region has the DNA TGTGCCAGCAGCCATCCGACTAGCGGGGTTAACAATGAGCAGTTCTTC.

V usage is TRBV2 and J usage is TRBJ2-7; D is possibly TRBD2 (6 bases). The CDR3 sequence is 11 residues long. Germline V gene sequence: CDR1 SNHLY, CDR2 FYNNEI. V was pared by 8 bases and J by 3 bases, with 8 bases between. The DNA for the CDR3 is TGTGCCAGCGGCGGGGTCTACGAGCAGTACTTC. Residues: CASGGVYEQYF.